The following is a TCR beta chain sequence with its context. Its specificity is unknown. 13 Jbeta primers and 60 Vbeta primers were used for the PCR. Per the original methods: Per a later analysis, the number of unique TCR beta chains was some 80 million, of which 9 million to 14 million were shared. Sequencing used immunoSEQ multiplex PCR; TCRdb keeps in-frame clones, though not all of them. V, J and clone size reflect that table, while D and trimming were determined from the DNA. Of some 150,000 clones in the sample, 60% to 80% were seen once. These data are taken from a study of cytomegalovirus exposure and HLA in healthy donors. Germline V gene data show CDR1 as SGHNT and CDR2 as YYREEE (reference sequence). V was clipped by 4 bases and J by 3 bases; unmatched bases: 7. The CDR3 runs 15 residues. Study-wide results and limits: A later analysis showed HLA-associated TCR beta chains outstripping equally common others in clonal expansion. Most observed TCR sequences were rare, whereas some public TCRs were detected in many donors. Sequencing likely produced, as an artifact, a cluster of highly shared sequence variants.

The chain employs TRBV5-4 and TRBJ2-3; 8 bases line up with TRBD1. The clonotype was recovered from a female donor in good health and CMV-seronegative. The sample comprised PBMCs. The CDR3 DNA is TGTGCCAGCAGCCCTTACAGGGGGAGTACAGATACGCAGTATTTT. Encoded protein: CASSPYRGSTDTQYF.